What follows are 6 T cell receptor beta chains derived from one specimen sequenced in a study of blood T cell repertoires in COVID-19. Clones were sequenced by immunoSEQ multiplex PCR, and TCRdb holds only the in-frame ones, with some missing. Here the sample spans 40,000 to 50,000 clones, around 85% being singletons. The sample comprised peripheral blood. Receptors were obtained from a human donor in a cohort sampled during active COVID-19.

For this clone: One junction end does not reproduce the germline sequence, and a read error may be involved. This chain connects TRBV2 to TRBJ1-2; 8 bases align to TRBD1. CDR1 SNHLY and CDR2 FYNNEI come from the germline V gene. The CDR3 spans 12 residues. The CDR3 region is CASSGQGSSVAF. CDR3 sequence (DNA): TGTGCCAGCAGTGGACAGGGGAGTTCCGTCGCCTTC.

This sequence joins TRBV6-2 or TRBV6-3 and TRBJ1-5, with D hard to call. V lost 3 bases and J lost 0, with 9 bases in between. Germline values: CDR1 MNHEY, CDR2 SVGEGT. CDR3 size: 15 residues. The CDR3 DNA reads TGTGCCAGCAGTTATGGAGGAAATAGCAATCAGCCCCAGCATTTT. Protein product: CASSYGGNSNQPQHF.

The rearrangement uses TRBV9 and TRBJ2-7; possibly TRBD1 for D (6 bases). Germline V gene data show CDR1 as SGDLS and CDR2 as YYNGEE. CDR3 length: 15 amino acids. Trimming removed 0 bases at V and 3 bases at J, with 13 bases between. The CDR3 protein is CASSVGSGQHYEQYF. DNA of the CDR3: TGTGCCAGCAGCGTAGGTTCCGGACAGCACTACGAGCAGTACTTC. The full variable domain, its missing parts supplied by reference TRBV9 and TRBJ2-7, is DSGVTQTPKHLITATGQRVTLRCSPRSGDLSVYWYQQSLDQGLQFLIQYYNGEERAKGNILERFSAQQFPDLHSELNLSSLELGDSALYFCASSVGSGQHYEQYFGPGTRLTVT.

The V gene is TRBV6-6, the J gene TRBJ2-3; D may be TRBD1 (7 bases). Germline V gives CDR1 MNHNY, CDR2 SVGAGI (reference sequence). Trimming removed 6 bases at V and 1 base at J, with 14 bases between. This CDR3 contains 15 residues. CDR3 in DNA: TGTGCCAGCAGCTTCAGCAGGGGGGGCACAGATACGCAGTATTTT. Translating gives CASSFSRGGTDTQYF.

V usage is TRBV2 and J usage is TRBJ1-2; D may be TRBD1 (5 bases). The germline V and J ends were trimmed by 5 bases and 8 bases, with 18 bases remaining between them. This CDR3 is 14 amino acids long. CDR1 is SNHLY and CDR2 is FYNNEI in the germline V gene. The CDR3 sequence: CASSSHPRVSGYTF. The CDR3 nucleotides are TGTGCCAGCAGTTCCCATCCCAGGGTCAGCGGCTACACCTTC.

The V call is TRBV7-9, the J call TRBJ2-6, with 10 bases lining up with TRBD1. CDR1 SEHNR and CDR2 FQNEAQ come from the germline V gene (reference sequence). The CDR3 sequence is 18 residues long. The J segment lost 0 bases and the V segment lost 4 bases, leaving 6 bases of the junction unmatched. The CDR3 DNA reads TGTGCCAGCAGCTACTGGACAGGGGGGATCTCTGGGGCCAACGTCCTGACTTTC. It specifies CASSYWTGGISGANVLTF.